This entry lists 3 T cell receptor beta chains sequenced from one sample in a study of blood T cell repertoires in COVID-19. TCRdb's copy holds only in-frame clones and misses some; the assay was immunoSEQ multiplex PCR. Here the sample spans 200,000 to 250,000 clones, about four fifths being singletons. The sequencing sample was made of peripheral blood. All receptors come from a man aged 25-45 years who had recovered from COVID-19.

The chain links TRBV19 to TRBJ1-1; 9 bases agree with TRBD1. V lost 6 bases to trimming and J lost 5 bases; unmatched junction nucleotides: 16. Germline CDR1 LNHDA, CDR2 SQIVND (reference sequence). CDR3 size: 17 residues. The DNA for the CDR3 is TGTGCCAGTAGACCTCGGGGCGACCGAGACAGGGGGACTGAAGCTTTCTTT. Translation gives CASRPRGDRDRGTEAFF.

The chain recombines TRBV2 with TRBJ1-2; 7 bases align to TRBD1. CDR3 size: 14 residues. Unmatched junction bases numbered 6, after V lost 1 base and J lost 7 bases. CDR1 is SNHLY, CDR2 FYNNEI, per germline. CDR3 amino acids: CASSEGDRRFGYTF. The CDR3 coding sequence is TGTGCCAGCAGTGAAGGGGACAGACGATTTGGCTACACCTTC.

The chain links TRBV11-2 to TRBJ2-5, with 11 nucleotides matching TRBD2. The CDR3 loop spans 17 amino acids. Germline CDR1 SGHAT, CDR2 FQNNGV. The ends lost 3 bases at V and 4 bases at J; junction bases unmatched: 10. CDR3 nucleotides: TGTGCCAGCAGCTTGTCCTTAGCGGGGGGGCCTAGAGAGACCCAGTACTTC. Residues: CASSLSLAGGPRETQYF.